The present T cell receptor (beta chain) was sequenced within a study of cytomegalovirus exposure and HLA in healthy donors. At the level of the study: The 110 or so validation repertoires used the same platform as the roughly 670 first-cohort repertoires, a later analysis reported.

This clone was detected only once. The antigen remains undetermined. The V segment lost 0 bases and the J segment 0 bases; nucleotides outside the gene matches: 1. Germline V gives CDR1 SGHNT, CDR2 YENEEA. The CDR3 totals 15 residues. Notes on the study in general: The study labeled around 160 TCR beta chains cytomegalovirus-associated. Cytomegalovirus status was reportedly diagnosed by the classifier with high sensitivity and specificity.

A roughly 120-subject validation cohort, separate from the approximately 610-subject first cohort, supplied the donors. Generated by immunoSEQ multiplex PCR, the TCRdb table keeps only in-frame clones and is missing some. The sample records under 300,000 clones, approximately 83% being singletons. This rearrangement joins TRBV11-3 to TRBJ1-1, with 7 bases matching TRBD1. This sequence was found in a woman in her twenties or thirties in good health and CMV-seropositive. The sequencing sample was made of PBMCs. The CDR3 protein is CASSLEGTVNTEAFF. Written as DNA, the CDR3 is TGTGCCAGCAGCTTAGAGGGGACAGTGAACACTGAAGCTTTCTTT.